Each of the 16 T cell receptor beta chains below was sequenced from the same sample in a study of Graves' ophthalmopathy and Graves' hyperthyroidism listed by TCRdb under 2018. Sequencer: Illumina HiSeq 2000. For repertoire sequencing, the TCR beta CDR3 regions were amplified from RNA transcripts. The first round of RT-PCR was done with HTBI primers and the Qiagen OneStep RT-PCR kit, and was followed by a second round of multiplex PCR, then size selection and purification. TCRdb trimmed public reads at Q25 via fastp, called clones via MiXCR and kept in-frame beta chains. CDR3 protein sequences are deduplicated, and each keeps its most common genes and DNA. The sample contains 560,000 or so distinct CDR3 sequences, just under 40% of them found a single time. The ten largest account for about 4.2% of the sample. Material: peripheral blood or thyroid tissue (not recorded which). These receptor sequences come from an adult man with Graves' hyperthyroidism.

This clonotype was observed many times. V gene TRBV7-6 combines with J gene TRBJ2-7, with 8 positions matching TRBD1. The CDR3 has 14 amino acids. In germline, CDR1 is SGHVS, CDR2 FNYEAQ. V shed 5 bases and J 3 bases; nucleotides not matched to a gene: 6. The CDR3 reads CASSPTGALYEQYF. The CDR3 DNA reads TGTGCCAGCAGCCCGACAGGGGCCCTCTACGAGCAGTACTTC. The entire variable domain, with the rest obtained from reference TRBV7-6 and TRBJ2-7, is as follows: GAGVSQSPRYKVTKRGQDVALRCDPISGHVSLYWYRQALGQGPEFLTYFNYEAQQDKSGLPNDRFSAERPEGSISTLTIQRTEQRDSAMYRCASSPTGALYEQYFGPGTRLTVT.

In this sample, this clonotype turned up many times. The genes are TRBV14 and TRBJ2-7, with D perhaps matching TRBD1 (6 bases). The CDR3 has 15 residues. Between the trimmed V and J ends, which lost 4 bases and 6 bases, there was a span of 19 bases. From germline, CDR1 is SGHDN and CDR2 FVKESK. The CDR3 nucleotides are TGTGCCAGCAGCCCCCTCAGAACAGGGCGCCGCGAGCAGTACTTC. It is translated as CASSPLRTGRREQYF. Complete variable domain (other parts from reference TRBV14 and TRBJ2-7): EAGVTQFPSHSVIEKGQTVTLRCDPISGHDNLYWYRRVMGKEIKFLLHFVKESKQDESGMPNNRFLAERTGGTYSTLKVQPAELEDSGVYFCASSPLRTGRREQYFGPGTRLTVT.

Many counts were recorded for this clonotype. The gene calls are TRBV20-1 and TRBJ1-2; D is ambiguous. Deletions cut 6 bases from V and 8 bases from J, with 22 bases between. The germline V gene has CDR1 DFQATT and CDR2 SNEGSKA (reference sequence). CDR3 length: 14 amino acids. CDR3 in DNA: TGCAGTGCCGTAGACCATACACGGACGGGGGGCTACACCTTC. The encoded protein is CSAVDHTRTGGYTF.

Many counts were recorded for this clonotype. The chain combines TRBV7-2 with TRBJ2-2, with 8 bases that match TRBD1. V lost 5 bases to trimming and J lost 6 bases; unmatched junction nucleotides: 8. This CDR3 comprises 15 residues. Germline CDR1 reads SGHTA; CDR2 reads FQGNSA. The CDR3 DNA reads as TGTGCCAGCAGCCAGACAGGGGTCATTCCCGGGGAGCTGTTTTTT. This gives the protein CASSQTGVIPGELFF. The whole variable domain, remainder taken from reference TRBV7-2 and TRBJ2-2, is GAGVSQSPSNKVTEKGKDVELRCDPISGHTALYWYRQSLGQGLEFLIYFQGNSAPDKSGLPSDRFSAERTGGSVSTLTIQRTQQEDSAVYLCASSQTGVIPGELFFGEGSRLTVL.

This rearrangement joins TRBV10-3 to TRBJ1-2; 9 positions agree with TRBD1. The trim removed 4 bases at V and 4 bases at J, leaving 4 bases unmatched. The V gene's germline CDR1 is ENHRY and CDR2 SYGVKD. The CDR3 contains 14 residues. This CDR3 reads CAISGDREAYGYTF. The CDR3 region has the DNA TGTGCCATCAGTGGGGACAGGGAGGCCTATGGCTACACCTTC.

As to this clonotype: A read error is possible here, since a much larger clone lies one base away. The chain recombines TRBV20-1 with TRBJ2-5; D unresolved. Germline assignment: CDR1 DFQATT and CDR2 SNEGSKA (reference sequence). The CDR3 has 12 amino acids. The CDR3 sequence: CSARDPEETRYF. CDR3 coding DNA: TGCAGTGCTAGAGATCCGGAAGAGACCCGGTACTTC.

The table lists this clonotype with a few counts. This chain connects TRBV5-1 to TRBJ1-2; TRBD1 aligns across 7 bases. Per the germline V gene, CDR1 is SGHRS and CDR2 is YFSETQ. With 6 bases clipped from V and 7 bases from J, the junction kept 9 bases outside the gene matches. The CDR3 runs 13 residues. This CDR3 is CASKGQGGFGYTF. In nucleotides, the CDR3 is TGCGCCAGCAAAGGGCAGGGGGGATTTGGCTACACCTTC.

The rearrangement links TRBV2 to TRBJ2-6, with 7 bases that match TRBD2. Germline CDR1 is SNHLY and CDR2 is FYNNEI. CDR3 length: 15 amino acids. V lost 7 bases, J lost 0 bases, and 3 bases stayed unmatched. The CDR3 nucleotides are TGTGCCAGCACCCCGGGGGGCTCTGGGGCCAACGTCCTGACTTTC. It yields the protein CASTPGGSGANVLTF. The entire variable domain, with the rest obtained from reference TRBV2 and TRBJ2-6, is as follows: EPEVTQTPSHQVTQMGQEVILRCVPISNHLYFYWYRQILGQKVEFLVSFYNNEISEKSEIFDDQFSVERPDGSNFTLKIRSTKLEDSAMYFCASTPGGSGANVLTFGAGSRLTVL.

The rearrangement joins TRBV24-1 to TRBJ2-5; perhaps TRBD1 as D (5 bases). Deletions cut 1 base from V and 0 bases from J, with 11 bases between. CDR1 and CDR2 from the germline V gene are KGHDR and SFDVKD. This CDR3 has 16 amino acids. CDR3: CATSDLGDSNQETQYF. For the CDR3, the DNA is TGTGCCACCAGTGATTTAGGAGACAGTAACCAAGAGACCCAGTACTTC.

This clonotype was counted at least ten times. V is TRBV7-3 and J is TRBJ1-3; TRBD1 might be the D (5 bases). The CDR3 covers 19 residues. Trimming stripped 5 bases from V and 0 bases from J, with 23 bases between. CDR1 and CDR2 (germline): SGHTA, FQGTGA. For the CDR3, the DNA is TGTGCCAGCAGCCCAGGGCCAGGGCAAACACGTCTCTCTGGAAACACCATATATTTT. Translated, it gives CASSPGPGQTRLSGNTIYF.

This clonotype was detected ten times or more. The CDR3 bases are TGTGCCAGCAGTGAAGGGACAGACCCGAATCAGCCCCAGCATTTT. Amino acid sequence: CASSEGTDPNQPQHF. The chain joins TRBV2 to TRBJ1-5, with D possibly being TRBD1 (6 bases). From germline, CDR1 is SNHLY and CDR2 FYNNEI. The V and J ends lost 1 base and 4 bases respectively, with 11 bases between them. The CDR3 consists of 15 residues.

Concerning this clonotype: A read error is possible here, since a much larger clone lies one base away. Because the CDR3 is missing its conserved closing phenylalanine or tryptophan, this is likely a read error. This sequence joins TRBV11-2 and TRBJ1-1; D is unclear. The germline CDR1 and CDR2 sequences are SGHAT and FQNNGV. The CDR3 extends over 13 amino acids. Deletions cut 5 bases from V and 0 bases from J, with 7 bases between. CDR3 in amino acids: CASSTSVNTEAFL. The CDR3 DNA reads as TGTGCCAGCAGCACCTCAGTGAACACTGAAGCTTTCCTT.

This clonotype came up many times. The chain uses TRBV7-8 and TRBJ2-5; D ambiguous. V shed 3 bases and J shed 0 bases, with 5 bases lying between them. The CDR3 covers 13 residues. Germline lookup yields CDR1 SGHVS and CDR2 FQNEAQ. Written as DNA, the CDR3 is TGTGCCAGCAGCTTTCAGTACCAAGAGACCCAGTACTTC. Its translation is CASSFQYQETQYF.

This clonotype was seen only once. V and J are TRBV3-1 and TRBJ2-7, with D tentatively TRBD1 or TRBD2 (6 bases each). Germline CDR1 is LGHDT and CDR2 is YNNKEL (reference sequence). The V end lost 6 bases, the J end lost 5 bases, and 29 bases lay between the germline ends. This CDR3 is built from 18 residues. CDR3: CASSPRPFGGAGVDEQYF. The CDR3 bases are TGTGCCAGCAGTCCACGCCCTTTTGGAGGGGCAGGGGTCGACGAGCAGTACTTC.

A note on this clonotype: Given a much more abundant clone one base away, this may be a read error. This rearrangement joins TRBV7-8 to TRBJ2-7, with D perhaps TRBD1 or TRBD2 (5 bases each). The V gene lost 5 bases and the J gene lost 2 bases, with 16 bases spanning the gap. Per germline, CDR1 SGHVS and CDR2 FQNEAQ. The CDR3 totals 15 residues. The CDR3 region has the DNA TGTGCCAGCAGCGTAGGTGTGGGGGAAGCCTACGAGCAGTACTTC. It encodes CASSVGVGEAYEQYF.

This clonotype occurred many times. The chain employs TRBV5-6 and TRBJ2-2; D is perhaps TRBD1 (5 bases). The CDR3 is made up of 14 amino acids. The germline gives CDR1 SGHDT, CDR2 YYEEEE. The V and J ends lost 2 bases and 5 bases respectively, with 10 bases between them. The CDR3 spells CASSFGAGTGELFF. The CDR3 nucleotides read TGTGCCAGCAGCTTTGGGGCAGGGACCGGGGAGCTGTTTTTT.